The 7 T cell receptor beta chains reported below all come from one sample, sequenced in a study of blood T cell repertoires in COVID-19. TCRdb's table, derived via immunoSEQ multiplex PCR, lists solely in-frame clones and lacks some. The sample lists about 200,000 clones, about 88% occurring once. Sequenced sample: peripheral blood. The receptors derive from a man aged 45-65 years with COVID-19, enrolled during active disease.

The genes are TRBV6-5 and TRBJ1-1; 7 nucleotides line up with TRBD1. CDR3 length equals 15 residues. With 5 bases clipped from V and 6 bases from J, the junction kept 12 bases outside the gene matches. CDR1 MNHEY and CDR2 SVGAGI come from the germline V gene. Here the CDR3 DNA reads TGTGCCAGCAGTAAAAGGACAGGTGATGTTCCTGAAGCTTTCTTT. It is translated as CASSKRTGDVPEAFF.

Only one count was recorded for this clone. Other DNA sequences within the sample encode an identical CDR3. The chain links TRBV5-4 to TRBJ1-6; D possibly corresponds to TRBD1 (6 bases). In germline, CDR1 is SGHNT, CDR2 YYREEE (reference sequence). Trimming took off 0 bases at V and 3 bases at J, with 13 bases between the two ends. CDR3 length: 17 residues. In DNA form, the CDR3 reads TGTGCCAGCAGCTTGGAAGGACAGCTTCACTATAATTCACCCCTCCACTTT. Protein sequence: CASSLEGQLHYNSPLHF.

This chain connects TRBV5-1 to TRBJ1-6, with unresolved D. V was clipped by 6 bases and J by 4 bases, with 20 bases between them. Germline values: CDR1 SGHRS, CDR2 YFSETQ. This CDR3 has 17 amino acids. The DNA of the CDR3 is TGCGCCAGCACCCTTCTCCCAGGCAGCTCTTATAATTCACCCCTCCACTTT. It yields the protein CASTLLPGSSYNSPLHF.

This rearrangement joins TRBV5-1 to TRBJ2-3; possible D gene TRBD2, 6 bases. This CDR3 comprises 16 residues. The V gene's germline CDR1 is SGHRS and CDR2 YFSETQ. The V end lost 0 bases, the J end lost 4 bases, and 15 bases lay between the germline ends. CDR3 DNA sequence: TGCGCCAGCAGCTTGGAAGCGGGTGGGGGTCCAGATACGCAGTATTTT. This encodes CASSLEAGGGPDTQYF. The entire variable domain, with the rest obtained from reference TRBV5-1 and TRBJ2-3, is as follows: KAGVTQTPRYLIKTRGQQVTLSCSPISGHRSVSWYQQTPGQGLQFLFEYFSETQRNKGNFPGRFSGRQFSNSRSEMNVSTLELGDSALYLCASSLEAGGGPDTQYFGPGTRLTVL.

The chain carries TRBV5-4 and TRBJ1-3; no reliable D call. The V gene lost 1 base and the J gene lost 0 bases, with 14 bases spanning the gap. The germline V gene encodes CDR1 SGHNT and CDR2 YYREEE (reference sequence). The CDR3 has 17 amino acids. The DNA for the CDR3 is TGTGCCAGCAGCTTGATGTTGTCGCCGGTCTCTGGAAACACCATATATTTT. It codes for CASSLMLSPVSGNTIYF.

This chain joins TRBV6-5 and TRBJ2-2; 8 nucleotides match TRBD1. The CDR3 is made up of 16 amino acids. The trim removed 4 bases at V and 1 base at J, leaving 5 bases unmatched. Germline CDR1 and CDR2: MNHEY and SVGAGI. The CDR3, as DNA: TGTGCCAGCAGTTCAAACAGGGGGATGAACACCGGGGAGCTGTTTTTT. This translates into CASSSNRGMNTGELFF.

This chain joins TRBV4-1 and TRBJ2-4; D unclear. Trimming stripped 0 bases from V and 7 bases from J, with 13 bases between. The germline V gene encodes CDR1 MGHRA and CDR2 YSYEKL. CDR3 length: 15 amino acids. This CDR3 is CASSQEEAVPNIQYF. DNA for the CDR3: TGCGCCAGCAGCCAAGAAGAGGCAGTTCCGAACATTCAGTACTTC.